This T cell receptor beta chain was recovered during a study of shared clonotypes between healthy human individuals. Study findings and constraints: Shared clonotypes across all four donors exceeded non-shared ones in generation probability. Sharing across several donors was seen in about 5% of naive CD4 clonotypes.

Partitioning of CD4+ cells yielded a CD45RA+ naive subset and a CD45RA-negative memory subset. This CDR3 is 18 amino acids long. The germline CDR1 and CDR2 sequences are MNHEY and SMNVEV (reference sequence). Trimming stripped 4 bases from V and 3 bases from J, with 23 bases between. In regard to this clone: Antigen: not known.

The test was conducted at deep level. Only in-frame clones appear in the TCRdb table, and some are missing; sequencing was by immunoSEQ multiplex PCR. Of over a million clones listed, 95% to 97% are singletons. Sequenced: naive CD4+ T cells sorted from blood. The subset here: CD45RA+ positively selected. This TCR derives from a man aged 25 to 45 in good health. This chain joins TRBV27 and TRBJ2-3, with D perhaps TRBD1 or TRBD2 (5 bases each). CDR3 sequence (DNA): TGTGCCAGCAGTTCGCGCCGCCTGGGGGAGTTATCGACAGATACGCAGTATTTT. It translates to CASSSRRLGELSTDTQYF.